Listed below are T cell receptor beta chains from one sample, sequenced in a study of blood T cells in healthy people across ages. TCRdb used MiXCR to reprocess the 5' RACE reads, holding one entry per CDR3 protein. The table records about 1.1 million distinct CDR3 sequences, less than 45% of them present only once. The material sequenced was blood. The source of these receptors is a man aged 18 to 29 in good health. Both conserved end residues are part of each CDR3. The D gene is left open where the match is weak. Size is omitted from some rows. Given values are once, few, many or a class for expanded clones.

TRBV9	few	TRBJ1-2	-	CASSVGAYYGYTF	TGTGCCAGCAGCGTGGGGGCCTACTATGGCTACACCTTC
TRBV9	many	TRBJ2-3	-	CASSVAGTNTDTQYF	TGTGCCAGCAGCGTAGCCGGGACCAACACAGATACGCAGTATTTT
TRBV12-5	-	TRBJ2-5	-	CASGFFLSVGILKEETQYF	TGTGCTAGTGGTTTTTTTCTTTCGGTTGGAATCTTGAAGGAGGAGACCCAGTACTTC
TRBV5-6	-	TRBJ1-1	-	CASSLGGLGEAFF	TGTGCCAGCAGCTTGGGGGGATTAGGTGAAGCTTTCTTT
TRBV7-9	few	TRBJ2-3	TRBD1	CASSLKTGTGEPTDTQYF	TGTGCCAGCAGCCTAAAGACCGGGACAGGGGAACCTACAGATACGCAGTATTTT
TRBV27	-	TRBJ1-2	TRBD1	CASSYQGQADGYAF	TGTGCCAGCAGTTACCAAGGACAGGCAGATGGCTACGCCTTC
TRBV2	-	TRBJ1-1	-	CAATAVGEAGWYHTEAFF	TGTGCCGCTACAGCAGTGGGGGAAGCGGGGTGGTATCACACTGAAGCTTTCTTT
TRBV6-6	-	TRBJ2-7	TRBD1	CAGKGQAVNGSSYEQYF	TGTGCCGGGAAAGGACAGGCGGTAAATGGTAGCTCCTACGAGCAGTACTTC
TRBV3-1	-	TRBJ1-2	-	CASSQRAGGKGYTF	TGTGCCAGCAGCCAAAGGGCCGGGGGGAAAGGCTACACCTTC
TRBV28	many	TRBJ2-1	-	CASSYRDQQFF	TGTGCCAGCAGTTACCGGGACCAGCAGTTCTTC
TRBV9	-	TRBJ2-2	TRBD1	CASTGTATTGELFF	TGTGCCAGCACCGGGACAGCTACCACCGGGGAGCTGTTTTTT
TRBV4-1	few	TRBJ2-1	-	CASSQEGSVWGAYEQFF	TGCGCCAGCAGCCAAGAAGGATCGGTGTGGGGAGCTTATGAGCAGTTCTTC
TRBV27	-	TRBJ2-5	TRBD2	CVSSLTGLAEETQYF	TGTGTCAGCAGTTTAACGGGACTAGCGGAAGAGACCCAGTACTTC
TRBV5-1	many	TRBJ2-1	-	CASSSEGLTNEQFF	TGCGCCAGCAGCTCGGAGGGGCTTACCAATGAGCAGTTCTTC
TRBV18	-	TRBJ1-1	-	CASSPSVYWAILGNTEAFF	TGTGCCAGCTCACCATCGGTTTATTGGGCAATCCTGGGGAACACTGAAGCTTTCTTT
TRBV28	few	TRBJ2-5	-	CASTSTGLPMVTQYF	TGTGCCAGCACCTCAACGGGACTCCCGATGGTGACCCAGTACTTC
TRBV20-1	-	TRBJ2-7	-	CSAKRAPATTYEQYF	TGCAGTGCTAAAAGAGCCCCGGCAACTACCTACGAGCAGTACTTC
TRBV3-1	-	TRBJ2-7	-	CASSQDPDPTTYEQYF	TGTGCCAGCAGCCAAGATCCAGACCCGACAACCTACGAGCAGTACTTC
TRBV7-2	-	TRBJ1-2	-	CASSLLRTANYGYTF	TGTGCCAGCAGCTTATTACGGACCGCTAACTATGGCTACACCTTC
TRBV4-3	many	TRBJ2-1	-	CASSQQLGWDEQFF	TGCGCCAGCAGCCAACAACTAGGATGGGATGAGCAGTTCTTC
TRBV28	few	TRBJ2-5	-	CASTTVTAEETQYF	TGTGCCAGCACCACTGTGACAGCCGAAGAGACCCAGTACTTC
TRBV4-1	-	TRBJ1-1	-	CASSQIPSGGPNTEAFF	TGCGCCAGCAGCCAGATACCTTCCGGGGGCCCGAACACTGAAGCTTTCTTT
TRBV6-1	many	TRBJ1-5	-	CASSGSGGNQPQHF	TGTGCCAGCAGTGGATCAGGGGGCAATCAGCCCCAGCATTTT
TRBV28	few	TRBJ2-5	-	CASSINSRETQYF	TGTGCCAGCAGTATCAACTCTAGGGAGACCCAGTACTTC
TRBV5-1	-	TRBJ1-2	TRBD1	CASSGKQGPINYGYTF	TGCGCCAGCAGCGGAAAACAGGGGCCGATTAACTATGGCTACACCTTC
TRBV19	few	TRBJ2-7	TRBD1	CASNPKGDSSYEQYF	TGTGCCAGTAATCCTAAGGGGGACAGCTCCTACGAGCAGTACTTC
TRBV9	few	TRBJ2-3	-	CASSVTVTDTQYF	TGTGCCAGCAGCGTCACCGTAACAGATACGCAGTATTTT
TRBV6-5	-	TRBJ1-2	TRBD1	CASSFQGADGYTF	TGTGCCAGCAGTTTTCAGGGGGCAGATGGCTACACCTTC
TRBV5-6	few	TRBJ2-7	-	CASSYDSSYEQYF	TGTGCCAGCAGCTACGACAGTTCCTACGAGCAGTACTTC
TRBV10-3	-	TRBJ2-5	-	CAISSRDFQETQYF	TGTGCCATCAGCTCCCGGGACTTCCAAGAGACCCAGTACTTC
TRBV30	-	TRBJ1-6	TRBD1	CAWSLQGFNSPLHF	TGTGCCTGGAGCCTACAGGGGTTTAATTCACCCCTCCACTTT
TRBV2	-	TRBJ1-5	-	CASSEDRVSGQPQHF	TGTGCCAGCAGTGAAGATAGGGTTAGCGGTCAGCCCCAGCATTTT
TRBV20-1	many	TRBJ2-5	-	CSASTQVPRETQYF	TGCAGTGCTAGCACCCAGGTCCCACGGGAGACCCAGTACTTC
TRBV29-1	-	TRBJ2-7	TRBD1	CSVKTGVGYEQYF	TGCAGCGTTAAGACAGGGGTTGGCTACGAGCAGTACTTC
TRBV6-1	-	TRBJ2-4	-	CANADGAKNIQYF	TGTGCCAACGCGGACGGAGCCAAAAACATTCAGTACTTC